Presented here are 11 T cell receptor beta chains from one specimen sequenced in a study of Ad26.COV2.S vaccination and SARS-CoV-2 variants. Treatment reported: roughly 20 received Ad26.COV2.S at low or high dose, single or two shots; about 5 received placebo; per-sample allocation not given. Each sample was drawn 63 days after the first injection (of vaccine or placebo). TCRdb's copy holds only in-frame clones and misses some; the assay was immunoSEQ multiplex PCR. Among 300,000 to 400,000 clones listed, roughly 89% were seen once. The sample here was peripheral blood, taken in a trial of Ad26.COV2.S vaccine versus placebo. The receptors derive from a person between 18 and 60 years old who received the Ad26.COV2.S COVID-19 vaccine or a placebo.

This clone appeared once. J is TRBJ2-1 and V is TRBV6-2 or TRBV6-3; 8 bases are a match to TRBD2. The V gene's germline CDR1 is MNHEY and CDR2 SVGEGT. V gave up 6 bases and J gave up 3 bases; unmatched junction bases: 4. The CDR3 spans 14 residues. The DNA of the CDR3 is TGTGCCAGCAGCCATAGCGGGAACTACAATGAGCAGTTCTTC. This codes for CASSHSGNYNEQFF.

The table lists this clone with a count of one. The CDR3 bases are TGTGCCAGCAGCCCCAGCGGGGGGGAGGCAGATACGCAGTATTTT. Its protein product is CASSPSGGEADTQYF. The chain links TRBV7-3 to TRBJ2-3, with TRBD2 matching 10 bases. The CDR3 covers 15 residues. The V gene end was trimmed by 5 bases and the J gene end by 4 bases; junction bases not matched to a gene: 6. The germline V gene encodes CDR1 SGHTA and CDR2 FQGTGA.

The chain combines TRBV7-3 with TRBJ2-2; a weak D match, TRBD2 (7 bases). There are 16 residues in the CDR3. Per the germline V gene, CDR1 is SGHTA and CDR2 is FQGTGA. Trimming stripped 1 base from V and 6 bases from J, with 15 bases between. The CDR3 reads CASSLMGGPSPGELFF. For the CDR3, the DNA is TGTGCCAGCAGCTTAATGGGGGGGCCGAGCCCCGGGGAGCTGTTTTTT.

The chain recombines TRBV7-8 with TRBJ1-4, with D perhaps TRBD1 (5 bases). Germline V gene sequence: CDR1 SGHVS, CDR2 FQNEAQ. The CDR3 is 18 residues long. V was pared by 1 base and J by 4 bases, with 19 bases between. CDR3 sequence: CASSLVAGARTGNEKLFF. The CDR3 DNA reads TGTGCCAGCAGCTTAGTTGCTGGGGCGCGAACTGGTAATGAAAAACTGTTTTTT.

This clone was found once. This chain joins TRBV4-1 and TRBJ1-6; no reliable D call. Germline CDR1 reads MGHRA; CDR2 reads YSYEKL. The CDR3 consists of 14 residues. V was pared by 1 base and J by 9 bases, with 10 bases between. The CDR3 sequence is CASSQARLASPLHF. The CDR3, as DNA: TGCGCCAGCAGCCAAGCACGGTTGGCTTCACCCCTCCACTTT.

This clone was seen only once. The chain carries TRBV9 and TRBJ2-1; TRBD2 aligns across 12 bases. The germline V gene encodes CDR1 SGDLS and CDR2 YYNGEE. V was clipped by 4 bases and J by 4 bases; unmatched bases: 12. This CDR3 spans 18 amino acids. The CDR3 region is CASSPHRLTSGRYNEQFF. CDR3 coding DNA: TGTGCCAGCAGCCCCCACCGCCTTACTAGCGGGAGGTACAATGAGCAGTTCTTC.

This sequence joins TRBV5-1 and TRBJ2-6; 10 bases agree with TRBD1. CDR1 is SGHRS, CDR2 YFSETQ, per germline. Germline trimming cut 0 bases from V and 1 base from J; bases unmatched to any gene: 7. The CDR3 sequence is 19 residues long. CDR3 amino acids: CASSLDVPGQGSGANVLTF. In nucleotides, the CDR3 is TGCGCCAGCAGCTTGGACGTCCCGGGACAGGGGTCTGGGGCCAACGTCCTGACTTTC.

The chain is built from TRBV5-5 and TRBJ2-2; 8 bases line up with TRBD2. Germline CDR1 SGHKS, CDR2 YYEKEE (reference sequence). With 4 bases clipped from V and 0 bases from J, the junction kept 8 bases outside the gene matches. This CDR3 region has 17 residues. The CDR3, as DNA: TGTGCCAGCAGCCTCGGACTAGCATTAGCGAACACCGGGGAGCTGTTTTTT. Its translation: CASSLGLALANTGELFF. The whole variable domain, filled in from reference TRBV5-5 and TRBJ2-2, reads DAGVTQSPTHLIKTRGQQVTLRCSPISGHKSVSWYQQVLGQGPQFIFQYYEKEERGRGNFPDRFSARQFPNYSSELNVNALLLGDSALYLCASSLGLALANTGELFFGEGSRLTVL.

The chain combines TRBV5-4 with TRBJ2-7; D unresolved. This CDR3 has 13 residues. V shed 2 bases and J shed 4 bases, with 10 bases lying between them. The germline V gene has CDR1 SGHNT and CDR2 YYREEE (reference sequence). CDR3 nucleotides: TGTGCCAGCAGCTTAGGCAGGAATTACGAGCAGTACTTC. This sequence encodes CASSLGRNYEQYF.

Details on this clone: The junction and the germline gene differ at one end; a read error may be behind it. This sequence joins TRBV4-2 and TRBJ2-7; 7 nucleotides align to TRBD2. Germline V lookup: CDR1 LGHNA, CDR2 YNFKEQ. The CDR3 has 16 amino acids. Here the CDR3 DNA reads TGTGCCAGCAGACAAGATGGGGGACTACTCTCCTACGAGCAGTACTTC. It yields the protein CASRQDGGLLSYEQYF.

This sequence joins TRBV27 and TRBJ2-3; tentatively, D is TRBD2 (6 bases). The germline CDR1 and CDR2 sequences are MNHEY and SMNVEV (reference sequence). The CDR3 runs to 15 residues. V shed 6 bases and J shed 2 bases, with 15 bases lying between them. The CDR3 nucleotides are TGTGCCAGCAGCCCATCTAGCGTATACACAGATACGCAGTATTTT. Protein: CASSPSSVYTDTQYF.